These T cell receptor beta chains were read from a single sample in a study of identical twins. TCRdb called the 5' RACE reads again in MiXCR, with one record for every CDR3 protein. The profile shows 450,000 or so distinct CDR3 sequences, about 24% of them singletons. These same data were also listed under a study on T cells expressing NK-cell markers.

The material sequenced was CD4+ T cells sorted from blood. These TCRs come from a woman under 30 in good health. CDR3s include the opening cysteine and the closing phenylalanine or tryptophan. D genes are given only for firm matches. The size of a clone is reported for some rows only, either as once, few or many, or as a class for expanded clones.

v_gene	d_gene	j_gene	abundance	CDR3nt	CDR3aa
TRBV2	TRBD1	TRBJ2-5	few	TGTGCCAGCGCAGGGACAGCGATGACCCAGTACTTC	CASAGTAMTQYF
TRBV20-1	TRBD2	TRBJ2-3	.	TGCAGTGCTAGAGATTGGGGAAGGGGAGGGCGCGAAGATACGCAGTATTTT	CSARDWGRGGREDTQYF
TRBV7-9	TRBD2	TRBJ2-1	few	TGTGCCAGCAGCTTCGGGAGGGCCGAGGGTAATGAGCAGTTCTTC	CASSFGRAEGNEQFF
TRBV12-3/TRBV12-4	TRBD1	TRBJ1-5	few	TGTGCCAGCAGTCAACGACAGGGAGCCCAGCATTTT	CASSQRQGAQHF
TRBV29-1	.	TRBJ1-1	.	TGCAGCGTGGAGGGGGACTGGAAAAACACTGAAGCTTTCTTT	CSVEGDWKNTEAFF
TRBV7-9	TRBD2	TRBJ2-1	few	TGTGCCAGCAGCTTAGGGATAGCGGGGGGCAATGAGCAGTTCTTC	CASSLGIAGGNEQFF
TRBV5-6	TRBD1	TRBJ1-4	many	TGTGCCAGCATCAAGAACCCGGGACAGCATAATGAAAAACTGTTTTTT	CASIKNPGQHNEKLFF
TRBV5-1	TRBD2	TRBJ2-1	.	TGCGCCAGCAGCCTAGGACTAGCGGGGGGGCCGGGCTACAATGAGCAGTTCTTC	CASSLGLAGGPGYNEQFF
TRBV9	.	TRBJ2-7	few	TGTGCCAGCAGCGCCTTTGGACAGACGGCCGAGCAGTACTTC	CASSAFGQTAEQYF
TRBV12-3/TRBV12-4	TRBD2	TRBJ2-1	few	TGTGCCAGCAGCGAGACTAGCGGGGGTGCTGAGCAGTTCTTC	CASSETSGGAEQFF
TRBV6-5	.	TRBJ1-1	many	TGTGCCAGCAGTTACTCGGGGATGGGGACTGAAGCTTTCTTT	CASSYSGMGTEAFF
TRBV11-2	TRBD2	TRBJ2-7	few	TGTGCCAGCAGCCCTCCCGGACTAGCGGAGGGCGGCTACGAGCAGTACTTC	CASSPPGLAEGGYEQYF
TRBV5-1	.	TRBJ2-7	many	TGCGCCAGCAGAGCGGCCTACGAGCAGTACTTC	CASRAAYEQYF
TRBV5-6	.	TRBJ2-3	few	TGTGCCAGCAGCTTGGGGTGGACTAGCACAGATACGCAGTATTTT	CASSLGWTSTDTQYF
TRBV2	.	TRBJ2-5	.	TGTGCCAGCAGTGAATCGGCGGAGACCCAGTACTTC	CASSESAETQYF
TRBV7-3	.	TRBJ2-3	.	TGTGCCAGCAGCCACCGGGACGGCACAGATACGCAGTATTTT	CASSHRDGTDTQYF
TRBV18	.	TRBJ2-7	.	TGTGCCAGCTCACCTGACTACCGCGGGGAGCAGTACTTC	CASSPDYRGEQYF
TRBV12-3/TRBV12-4	.	TRBJ1-2	.	TGTGCCAGCAGTCCTGAAGGGCGCCGGTATGGCTACACCTTC	CASSPEGRRYGYTF
TRBV12-3/TRBV12-4	.	TRBJ2-5	few	TGTGCCAGCAGTTTGGTTGTACCGGAGACCCAGTACTTC	CASSLVVPETQYF
TRBV5-1	.	TRBJ1-2	few	TGCGCCAGCAGCTCGATGCGGGTGGGTGGCTACACCTTC	CASSSMRVGGYTF
TRBV3-1	.	TRBJ2-5	.	TGTGCCAGCAGCCTTTTACGGGGTGAGACCCAGTACTTC	CASSLLRGETQYF
TRBV19	.	TRBJ1-5	.	TGTGCCAGTAGTATAGGGGCTCGCCGGGACAATCAGCCCCAGCATTTT	CASSIGARRDNQPQHF
TRBV5-1	.	TRBJ2-1	.	TGCGCCAGCAGCTTGAGGACCGGAGGCTACAATGAGCAGTTCTTC	CASSLRTGGYNEQFF
TRBV9	.	TRBJ2-7	few	TGTGCCAGCAGCACTACAGTGGACGGGGAGCAGTACTTC	CASSTTVDGEQYF
TRBV10-3	.	TRBJ1-5	few	TGTGCCATCAGTGAGGGGCAGGGAGGGCAGCCCCAGCATTTT	CAISEGQGGQPQHF
TRBV20-1	.	TRBJ1-4	few	TGCAGTGCTAGAGCGTACAAGTCGGGTGAAAAACTGTTTTTT	CSARAYKSGEKLFF
TRBV30	.	TRBJ2-1	.	TGTGCCTGGAGTGTACCGGTAGGAAGTGGCTCCTACAATGAGCAGTTCTTC	CAWSVPVGSGSYNEQFF
TRBV25-1	.	TRBJ1-3	.	TGTGCCAGCAAGGCCTACTCTGGAAACACCATATATTTT	CASKAYSGNTIYF
TRBV7-2	.	TRBJ1-1	.	TGTGCCAGCAGCTTGGGTCTGCGAACTGAAGCTTTCTTT	CASSLGLRTEAFF
TRBV12-3/TRBV12-4	.	TRBJ2-3	.	TGTGCCAGCAGTTTAAGTTATGGCTCTAGCACAGATACGCAGTATTTT	CASSLSYGSSTDTQYF
TRBV6-2/TRBV6-3	.	TRBJ2-1	few	TGTGCCAGCAGTTCCCGGCGGAACAATGAGCAGTTCTTC	CASSSRRNNEQFF
TRBV10-2	TRBD2	TRBJ2-3	few	TGCGCCAGCAGTGGCCCGGGACTAGCGGGGACGTTCACAGATACGCAGTATTTT	CASSGPGLAGTFTDTQYF
TRBV20-1	TRBD2	TRBJ2-1	.	TGCAGTGCTCTGCATCTTCAGACTAGCGGGGAGCAGTTCTTC	CSALHLQTSGEQFF
TRBV6-1	.	TRBJ2-4	few	TGTGCCAGCAATGGTTCCGGGAGCGTCAAAAACATTCAGTACTTC	CASNGSGSVKNIQYF
TRBV24-1	.	TRBJ1-5	few	TGTGCCACCAGTGATGGGAATCAGCCCCAGCATTTT	CATSDGNQPQHF
TRBV12-3/TRBV12-4	.	TRBJ2-7	.	TGTGCCAGCAGAGAGGGATTTTACGAGCAGTACTTC	CASREGFYEQYF
TRBV29-1	TRBD2	TRBJ2-5	.	TGCAGCGTTGGGGGAAGCGGGGGATGGAAGACCCAGTACTTC	CSVGGSGGWKTQYF
TRBV20-1	.	TRBJ2-7	.	TGCAGTGCTACACTAGAGGTTGATCACGAGCAGTACTTC	CSATLEVDHEQYF
TRBV6-2/TRBV6-3	.	TRBJ2-3	.	TGTGCCAGCACCGAGGGGGGGGCAGATACGCAGTATTTT	CASTEGGADTQYF
TRBV5-1	.	TRBJ2-5	.	TGCGCCAGCAGCTTGGAGTCTGCCGGAAAAGAGACCCAGTACTTC	CASSLESAGKETQYF
TRBV6-2/TRBV6-3	.	TRBJ2-1	few	TGTGCCAGCAGCGCCAGGGGCGGAGACTACAATGAGCAGTTCTTC	CASSARGGDYNEQFF